This T cell receptor beta chain was sequenced in a study of control samples from healthy donors and cancer patients. The assay was immunoSEQ multiplex PCR, and TCRdb's table has in-frame clones only and misses some. The profile covers 90,000 to 150,000 clones, with more than 85% appearing a single time and approximately 8% taken by the ten largest. The specimen sequenced was blood. The sequence derives from a woman under 30 in good health.

The CDR3 sequence is CASSQDTRAYGYTF. The CDR3 DNA reads as TGCGCCAGCAGCCAAGATACCCGAGCTTATGGCTACACCTTC. V usage is TRBV4-3 and J usage is TRBJ1-2; D is undetermined. The V end lost 0 bases, the J end lost 5 bases, and 10 bases lay between the germline ends. The CDR3 loop spans 14 amino acids. Germline values: CDR1 LGHNA, CDR2 YSLEER.